A selection of T cell receptor beta chains follows, all from one sample in a study of T cell responses to AZD1222 COVID-19 vaccine. Only in-frame clones appear in the TCRdb table, and some are missing; sequencing was by immunoSEQ multiplex PCR. The data hold approximately 150,000 clones, with around 94% observed a single time. The input for sequencing was peripheral blood, taken on day 0 of AZD1222 vaccination. The receptors originated from an adult in good health. The CDR3 runs from the conserved cysteine through the conserved F or W. A D gene is named only where the DNA matches it firmly. For some rows the clone size is stated as once, few or many, or as a class when expanded; others skip it.

TRBJ1-1	.	.	TRBV18	TGTGCCAGCTCACCCAAAACAGGAAACACTGAAGCTTTCTTT	CASSPKTGNTEAFF
TRBJ2-1	TRBD2	.	TRBV7-9	TGTGCCAGCAGCTCCCTAACTAGCGGGAGTTACAATGAGCAGTTCTTC	CASSSLTSGSYNEQFF
TRBJ1-5	TRBD1	.	TRBV4-1	TGCGCCAGCAGCCATCCCGACAGGGTCCATCAGCCCCAGCATTTT	CASSHPDRVHQPQHF
TRBJ1-2	.	.	TRBV5-6	TGTGCCAGCAGGCACCAGGGGACCGACTATGGCTACACCTTC	CASRHQGTDYGYTF
TRBJ2-7	.	.	TRBV29-1	TGCAGCGTTGGTGGGGTTGTGACAGGCCTCATCGAGCAGTACTTC	CSVGGVVTGLIEQYF
TRBJ1-4	.	.	TRBV15	TGTGCCACCAGCAGTATTTTCCCGGTTGCAACTAATGAAAAACTGTTTTTT	CATSSIFPVATNEKLFF
TRBJ1-2	.	.	TRBV12-3/TRBV12-4	TGTGCCAGCAGTTTGAGCTATGGCTACACCTTC	CASSLSYGYTF
TRBJ2-1	.	.	TRBV27	TGTGCCAGCAGTCCACTGGGGGCGGGTTACAATGAGCAGTTCTTC	CASSPLGAGYNEQFF
TRBJ1-2	TRBD1	.	TRBV4-1	TGCGCCAGCAGCCAGGACAGGGCTGTTGGCTTGTCCGGCTACACCTTC	CASSQDRAVGLSGYTF
TRBJ2-5	.	.	TRBV18	TGTGCCAGCTCACCACCGGGCTTATGGGGGGAGACCCAGTACTTC	CASSPPGLWGETQYF
TRBJ1-1	.	.	TRBV27	TGTGCCAGCAGCCCATCCCCATTTGGGGCGGTGACTGAAGCTTTCTTT	CASSPSPFGAVTEAFF
TRBJ1-1	TRBD1	few	TRBV9	TGTGCCAGCAGCGACGGGACAGGGCAAGCCGCTTTCTTT	CASSDGTGQAAFF
TRBJ2-2	TRBD2	.	TRBV7-9	TGTGCCAGCAGCTCCACGGGGGGGCTAGCGGGAACTGCCGGGGAGCTGTTTTTT	CASSSTGGLAGTAGELFF
TRBJ1-1	.	.	TRBV9	TGTGCCAGCAGCGTAGTTTCCGGTATGAACACTGAAGCTTTCTTT	CASSVVSGMNTEAFF
TRBJ1-1	.	.	TRBV12-3/TRBV12-4	TGTGCCAGCAGTACCTACTTGGGACTAGGAGCTTTCTTT	CASSTYLGLGAFF
TRBJ2-4	TRBD1	.	TRBV30	TGTGCCTGGAGCGACGACAGGGTAAACATTCAGTACTTC	CAWSDDRVNIQYF
TRBJ1-1	TRBD1	.	TRBV5-1	TGCGCCAGCAGCTTGGGTGGTGCGGGACAGGGACCGAACACTGAAGCTTTCTTT	CASSLGGAGQGPNTEAFF
TRBJ1-2	.	once	TRBV15	TGTGCCACCAGCAGTTCTATAGAATCCCTCCCCGGCTACACCTTC	CATSSSIESLPGYTF
TRBJ1-4	TRBD1	.	TRBV7-9	TGTGCCAGCAGCTTAACAGGGGAGGAAAAACTGTTTTTT	CASSLTGEEKLFF
TRBJ1-2	.	.	TRBV5-1	TGCGCCAGCAGCTTGACCGCCGTCGGGGATTGGGGTGGCTACACCTTC	CASSLTAVGDWGGYTF